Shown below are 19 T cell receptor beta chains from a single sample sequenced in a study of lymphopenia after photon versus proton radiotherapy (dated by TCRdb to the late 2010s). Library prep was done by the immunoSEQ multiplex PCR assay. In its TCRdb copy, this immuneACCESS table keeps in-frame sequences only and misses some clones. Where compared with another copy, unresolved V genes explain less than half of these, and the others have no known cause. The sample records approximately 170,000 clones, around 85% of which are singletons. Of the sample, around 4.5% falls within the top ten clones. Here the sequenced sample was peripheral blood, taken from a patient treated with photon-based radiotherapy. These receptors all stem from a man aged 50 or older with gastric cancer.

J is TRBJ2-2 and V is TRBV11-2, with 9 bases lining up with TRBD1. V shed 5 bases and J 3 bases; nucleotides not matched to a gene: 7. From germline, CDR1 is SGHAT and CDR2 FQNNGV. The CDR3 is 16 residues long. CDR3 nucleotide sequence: TGTGCCAGCAGCCCGCGGACAGGGGTGGACACCGGGGAGCTGTTTTTT. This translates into CASSPRTGVDTGELFF.

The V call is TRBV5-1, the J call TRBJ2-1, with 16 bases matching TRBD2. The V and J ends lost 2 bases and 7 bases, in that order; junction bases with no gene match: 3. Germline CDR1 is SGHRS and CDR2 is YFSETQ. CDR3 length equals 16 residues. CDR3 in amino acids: CASSFTGLAGGNEQFF. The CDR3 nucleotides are TGCGCCAGCAGCTTCACGGGACTAGCGGGAGGGAATGAGCAGTTCTTC.

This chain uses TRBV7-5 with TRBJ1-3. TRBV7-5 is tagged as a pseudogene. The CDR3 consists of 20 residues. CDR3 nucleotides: TGTGTCAGAAGCTACTATCACCCCAATTCGGACGGGCCCTCTGGAAACACCATATATTTT. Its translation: CVRSYYHPNSDGPSGNTIYF.

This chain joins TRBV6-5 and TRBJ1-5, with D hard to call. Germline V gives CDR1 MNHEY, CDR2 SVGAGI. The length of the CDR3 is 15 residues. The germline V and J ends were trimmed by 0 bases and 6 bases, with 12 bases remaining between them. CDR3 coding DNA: TGTGCCAGCAGTTACTCCCTAGGAGTGGGTCAGCCCCAGCATTTT. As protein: CASSYSLGVGQPQHF.

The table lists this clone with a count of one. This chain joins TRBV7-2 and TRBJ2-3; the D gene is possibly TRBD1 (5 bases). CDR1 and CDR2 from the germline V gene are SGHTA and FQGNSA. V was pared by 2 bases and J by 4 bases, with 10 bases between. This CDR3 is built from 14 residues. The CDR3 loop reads CASSLQGSPDTQYF. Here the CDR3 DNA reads TGTGCCAGCAGCTTACAGGGTTCCCCAGATACGCAGTATTTT.

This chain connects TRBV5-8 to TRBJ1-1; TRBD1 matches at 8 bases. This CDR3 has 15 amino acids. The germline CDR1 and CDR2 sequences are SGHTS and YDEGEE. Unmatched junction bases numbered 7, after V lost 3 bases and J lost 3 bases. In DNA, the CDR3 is TGTGCCAGCAGCTCGACCAGGGGGCTAGACACTGAAGCTTTCTTT. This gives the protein CASSSTRGLDTEAFF.

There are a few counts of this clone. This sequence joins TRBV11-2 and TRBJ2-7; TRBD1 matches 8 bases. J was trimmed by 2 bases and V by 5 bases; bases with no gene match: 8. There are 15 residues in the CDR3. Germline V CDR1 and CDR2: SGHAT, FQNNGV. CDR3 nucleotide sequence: TGTGCCAGCAGCCGAAGTAGGACAGGGACCTACGAGCAGTACTTC. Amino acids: CASSRSRTGTYEQYF.

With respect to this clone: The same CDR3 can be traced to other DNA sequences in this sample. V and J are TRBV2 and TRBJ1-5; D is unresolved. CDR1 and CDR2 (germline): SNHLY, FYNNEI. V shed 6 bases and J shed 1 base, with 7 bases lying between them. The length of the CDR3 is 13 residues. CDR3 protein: CASRRQSNQPQHF. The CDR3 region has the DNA TGTGCCAGCAGGCGACAAAGCAATCAGCCCCAGCATTTT.

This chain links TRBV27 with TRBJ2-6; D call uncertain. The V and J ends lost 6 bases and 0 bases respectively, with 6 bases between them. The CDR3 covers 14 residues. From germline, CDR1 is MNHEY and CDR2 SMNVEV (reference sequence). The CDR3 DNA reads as TGTGCCAGCAGGTCCTACTCTGGGGCCAACGTCCTGACTTTC. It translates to CASRSYSGANVLTF.

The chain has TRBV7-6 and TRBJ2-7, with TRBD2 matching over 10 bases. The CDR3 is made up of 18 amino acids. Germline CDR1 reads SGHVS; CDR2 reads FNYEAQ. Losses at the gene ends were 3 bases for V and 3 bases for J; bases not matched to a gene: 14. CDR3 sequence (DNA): TGTGCCAGCAGCTTGCCCGCTAGCGGGAGCGGTAGAGGCTACGAGCAGTACTTC. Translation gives CASSLPASGSGRGYEQYF. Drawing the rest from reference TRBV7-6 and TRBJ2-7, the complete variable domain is GAGVSQSPRYKVTKRGQDVALRCDPISGHVSLYWYRQALGQGPEFLTYFNYEAQQDKSGLPNDRFSAERPEGSISTLTIQRTEQRDSAMYRCASSLPASGSGRGYEQYFGPGTRLTVT.

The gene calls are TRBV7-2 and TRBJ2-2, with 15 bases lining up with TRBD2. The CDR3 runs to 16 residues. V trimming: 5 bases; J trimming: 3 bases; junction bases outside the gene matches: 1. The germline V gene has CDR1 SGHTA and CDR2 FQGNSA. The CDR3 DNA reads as TGTGCCAGCAGCAGGACTAGCGGGAGGGACACCGGGGAGCTGTTTTTT. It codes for CASSRTSGRDTGELFF.

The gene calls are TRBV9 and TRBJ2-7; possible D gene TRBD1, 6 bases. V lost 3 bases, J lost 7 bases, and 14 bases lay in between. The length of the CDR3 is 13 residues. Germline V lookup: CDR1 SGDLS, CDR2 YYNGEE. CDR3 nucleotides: TGTGCCAGCAGCGACGGACAGCTGAGGGAGCAGTACTTC. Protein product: CASSDGQLREQYF. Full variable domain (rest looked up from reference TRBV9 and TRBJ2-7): DSGVTQTPKHLITATGQRVTLRCSPRSGDLSVYWYQQSLDQGLQFLIQYYNGEERAKGNILERFSAQQFPDLHSELNLSSLELGDSALYFCASSDGQLREQYFGPGTRLTVT.

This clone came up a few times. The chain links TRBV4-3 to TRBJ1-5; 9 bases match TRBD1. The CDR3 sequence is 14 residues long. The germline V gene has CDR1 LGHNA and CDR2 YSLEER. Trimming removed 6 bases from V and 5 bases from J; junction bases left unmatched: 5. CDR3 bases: TGCGCCAGCAGTCCCGGGACAGGGTATCAGCCCCAGCATTTT. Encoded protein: CASSPGTGYQPQHF.

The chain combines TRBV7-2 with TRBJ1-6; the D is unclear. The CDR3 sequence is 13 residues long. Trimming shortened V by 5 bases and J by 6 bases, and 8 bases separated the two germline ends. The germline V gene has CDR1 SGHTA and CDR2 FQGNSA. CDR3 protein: CASSAVGNSPLHF. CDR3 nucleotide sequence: TGTGCCAGCAGCGCGGTGGGTAATTCACCCCTCCACTTT.

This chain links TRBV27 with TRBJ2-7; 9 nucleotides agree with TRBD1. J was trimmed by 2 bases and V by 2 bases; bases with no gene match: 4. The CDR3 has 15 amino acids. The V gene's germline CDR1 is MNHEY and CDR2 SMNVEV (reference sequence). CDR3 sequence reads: CASSLTGGGTYEQYF. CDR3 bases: TGTGCCAGCAGTTTAACAGGGGGCGGAACCTACGAGCAGTACTTC.

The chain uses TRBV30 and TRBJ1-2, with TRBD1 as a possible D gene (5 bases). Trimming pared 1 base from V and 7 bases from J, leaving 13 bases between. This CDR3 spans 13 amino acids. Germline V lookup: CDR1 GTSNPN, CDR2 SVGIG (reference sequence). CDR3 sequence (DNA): TGTGCCTGGAGTGATGGGGCAGTGTCTGGCTACACCTTC. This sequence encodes CAWSDGAVSGYTF.

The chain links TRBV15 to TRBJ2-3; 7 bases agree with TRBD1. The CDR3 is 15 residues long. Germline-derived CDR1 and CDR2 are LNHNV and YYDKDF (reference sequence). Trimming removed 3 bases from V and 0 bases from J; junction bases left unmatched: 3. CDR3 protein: CATSRTTGSTDTQYF. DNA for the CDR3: TGTGCCACCAGCAGGACGACAGGGAGCACAGATACGCAGTATTTT.

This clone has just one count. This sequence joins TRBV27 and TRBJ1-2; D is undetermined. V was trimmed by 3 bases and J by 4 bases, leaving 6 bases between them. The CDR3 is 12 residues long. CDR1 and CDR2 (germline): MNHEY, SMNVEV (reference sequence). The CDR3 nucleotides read TGTGCCAGCAGTTTGATGGTCTATGGCTACACCTTC. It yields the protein CASSLMVYGYTF.

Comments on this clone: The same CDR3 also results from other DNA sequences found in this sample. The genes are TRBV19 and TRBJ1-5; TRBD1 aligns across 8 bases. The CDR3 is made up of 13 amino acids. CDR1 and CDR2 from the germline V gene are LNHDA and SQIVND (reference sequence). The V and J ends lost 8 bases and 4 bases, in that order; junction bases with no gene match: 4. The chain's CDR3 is CASAGTGNQPQHF. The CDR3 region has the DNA TGTGCCAGTGCTGGGACAGGTAATCAGCCCCAGCATTTT.